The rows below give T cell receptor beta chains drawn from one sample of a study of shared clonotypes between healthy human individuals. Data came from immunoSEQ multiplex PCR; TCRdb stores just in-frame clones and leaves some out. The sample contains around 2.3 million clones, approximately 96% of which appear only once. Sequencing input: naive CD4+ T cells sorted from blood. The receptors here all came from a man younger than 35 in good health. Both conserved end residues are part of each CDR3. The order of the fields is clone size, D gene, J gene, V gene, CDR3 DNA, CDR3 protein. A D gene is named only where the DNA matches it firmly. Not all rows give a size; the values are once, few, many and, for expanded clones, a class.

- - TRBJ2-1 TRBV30 TGTGCCTGGAGTGTAAGGTCTAATGAGCAGTTCTTC CAWSVRSNEQFF
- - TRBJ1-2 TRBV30 TGTGCCTGGAGGGGCGAGAGGTTAAACTATGGCTACACCTTC CAWRGERLNYGYTF
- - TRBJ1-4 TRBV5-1 TGCGCCAGCAGCTTGGCCGGGACTAATGAAAAACTGTTTTTT CASSLAGTNEKLFF
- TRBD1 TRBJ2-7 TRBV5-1 TGCGCCAGCAGCCCGGGACAGCTCAGCTCCTACGAGCAGTACTTC CASSPGQLSSYEQYF
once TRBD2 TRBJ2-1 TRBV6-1 TGTGCCAGCAGTGGGGGACTAGCGGGAGGGAGCTCCTACAATGAGCAGTTCTTC CASSGGLAGGSSYNEQFF
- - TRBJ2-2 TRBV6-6 TGTGCCAGCAGTTACGGTGCGGGGACAGGGGAGCTGTTTTTT CASSYGAGTGELFF
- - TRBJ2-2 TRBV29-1 TGCAGCGCTATGGGGACTAACACCGGGGAGCTGTTTTTT CSAMGTNTGELFF
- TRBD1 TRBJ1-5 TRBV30 TGTGCCTGGTCTACAGGGGTGGCTAATCAGCCCCAGCATTTT CAWSTGVANQPQHF
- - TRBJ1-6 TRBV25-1 TGTGCCAGCAGTGAAGTAGGAGCTAATTCACCCCTCCACTTT CASSEVGANSPLHF
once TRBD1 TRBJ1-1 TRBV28 TGTGCCAGCAGTCCTCGGACAGGGGGGAACACTGAAGCTTTCTTT CASSPRTGGNTEAFF
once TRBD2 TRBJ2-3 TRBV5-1 TGCGCCAGCAGCTTGGTAGGACTAGGAAACACAGATACGCAGTATTTT CASSLVGLGNTDTQYF
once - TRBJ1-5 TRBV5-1 TGCGCCAGCAGCGTTGACGGACATAGCAATCAGCCCCAGCATTTT CASSVDGHSNQPQHF
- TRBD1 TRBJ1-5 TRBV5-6 TGTGCCAGCAGCTTTATGTCACAGGGGGCGAAACAGCCCCAGCATTTT CASSFMSQGAKQPQHF
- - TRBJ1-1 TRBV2 TGTGCCAGCCGACGGGGGGGGAACACTGAAGCTTTCTTT CASRRGGNTEAFF
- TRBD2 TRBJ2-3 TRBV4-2 TGTGCCAGCAGCCAGACTAGCGGGGGGTCAACAGATACGCAGTATTTT CASSQTSGGSTDTQYF
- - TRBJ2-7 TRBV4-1 TGCGCCAGCAGCCAAGATACAGGGCCCCACTACGAGCAGTACTTC CASSQDTGPHYEQYF
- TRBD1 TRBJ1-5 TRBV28 TGTGCCAGCAGTCCTCCGCAGGGGGCTGGAAGCAATCAGCCCCAGCATTTT CASSPPQGAGSNQPQHF
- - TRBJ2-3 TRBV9 TGTGCCAGCAGCGTGATGGCGGGGGCTAGGGATACGCAGTATTTT CASSVMAGARDTQYF
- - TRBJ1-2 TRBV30 TGTGCCTGGAGTGTGTCAGGGAACTATGGCTACACCTTC CAWSVSGNYGYTF
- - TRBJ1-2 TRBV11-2 TGTGCCAGCAGCTTAGGGGGGCAGGGTGGCTACACCTTC CASSLGGQGGYTF
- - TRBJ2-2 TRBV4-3 TGCGCCAGCAGCCAAGAGGGCCTGCGCACCGGGGAGCTGTTTTTT CASSQEGLRTGELFF
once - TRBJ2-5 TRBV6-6 TGTGCCAGCAGCCTACGGGGGTTCGTGGGGGAGAAGACCCAGTACTTC CASSLRGFVGEKTQYF
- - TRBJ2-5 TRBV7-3 TGTGCCAGCAGCCCGGGACCACAAGAGACCCAGTACTTC CASSPGPQETQYF
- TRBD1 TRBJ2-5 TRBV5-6 TGTGCCAGCAGCTTGGGGGACAGGGGCACGGAGACCCAGTACTTC CASSLGDRGTETQYF
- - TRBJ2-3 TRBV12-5 TGTGCTAGTGGTATCTCAGATACGCAGTATTTT CASGISDTQYF
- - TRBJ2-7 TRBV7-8 TGTGCCAGCAGCTTAACCGACGTAAAAGGGAAGCAGTACTTC CASSLTDVKGKQYF
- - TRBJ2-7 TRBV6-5 TGTGCCAGCGGGGTTCATGGGGGCCGGTACGAGCAGTACTTC CASGVHGGRYEQYF
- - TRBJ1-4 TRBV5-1 TGCGCCAGCAGCTACAATCGAGACACGGGGGAAAAACTGTTTTTT CASSYNRDTGEKLFF
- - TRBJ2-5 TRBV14 TGTGCCAGCAGCCAATCCCTGGGGGGGACCCAGTACTTC CASSQSLGGTQYF
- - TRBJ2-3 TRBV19 TGTGCCAGTAGGAGGACAGGCACAGATACGCAGTATTTT CASRRTGTDTQYF
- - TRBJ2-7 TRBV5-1 TGCGCCAGCAGCCCACAGGGATCGCACGAGCAGTACTTC CASSPQGSHEQYF
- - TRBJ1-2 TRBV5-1 TGCGCCAGCAGCTTGAGTTCCGGTTATGGCTACACCTTC CASSLSSGYGYTF
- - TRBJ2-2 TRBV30 TGTGCCTGGAGAAACGTTCTCGGGGAGCTGTTTTTT CAWRNVLGELFF
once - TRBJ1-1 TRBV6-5 TGTGCCAGCAGTTTTCACGGGGCGAGGAACACTGAAGCTTTCTTT CASSFHGARNTEAFF
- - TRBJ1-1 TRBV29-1 TGCAGCGTCGCCAATGGGCCCGCTGAAGCTTTCTTT CSVANGPAEAFF
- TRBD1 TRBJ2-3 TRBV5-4 TGTGCCAGCAGCTCAGACAGGGGCAGCACAGATACGCAGTATTTT CASSSDRGSTDTQYF
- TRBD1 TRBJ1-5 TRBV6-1 TGTGCCAGCAGGGGGGACAGGGTTAGCAATCAGCCCCAGCATTTT CASRGDRVSNQPQHF